This TCR beta chain was identified during a study of T cell responses to AZD1222 COVID-19 vaccine. Sequenced by immunoSEQ multiplex PCR; TCRdb stores in-frame clones only, minus some. The sample has roughly 170,000 clones; 90% to 95% are singletons. The study pooled second doses at about 4 or about 12 weeks. Concerning this clone itself: Its matching antigen is unknown.

General study findings and limits: Spike-specific TCR breadth and depth went up after people got two AZD1222 doses. Close to half of spike-specific TCRs reportedly recognize unmutated variant regions. Females outnumbered males among donors, who were mostly white British; clonal diversity was possibly underestimated.

Per germline, CDR1 SGHVS and CDR2 FQNEAQ. With V trimmed by 4 bases and J by 8 bases, 14 bases remained unmatched. This CDR3 is 17 amino acids long. The sequencing used peripheral blood, collected 28 days after the second AZD1222 dose. The receptor's source is an adult who received the AZD1222 COVID-19 vaccine. V and J are TRBV7-8 and TRBJ1-6; the match to TRBD1 covers 7 bases. CDR3 DNA: TGTGCCAGCAGCTCAGCCCTCCCGGGACAGCAATATTCACCCCTCCACTTT. Translated, it gives CASSSALPGQQYSPLHF.